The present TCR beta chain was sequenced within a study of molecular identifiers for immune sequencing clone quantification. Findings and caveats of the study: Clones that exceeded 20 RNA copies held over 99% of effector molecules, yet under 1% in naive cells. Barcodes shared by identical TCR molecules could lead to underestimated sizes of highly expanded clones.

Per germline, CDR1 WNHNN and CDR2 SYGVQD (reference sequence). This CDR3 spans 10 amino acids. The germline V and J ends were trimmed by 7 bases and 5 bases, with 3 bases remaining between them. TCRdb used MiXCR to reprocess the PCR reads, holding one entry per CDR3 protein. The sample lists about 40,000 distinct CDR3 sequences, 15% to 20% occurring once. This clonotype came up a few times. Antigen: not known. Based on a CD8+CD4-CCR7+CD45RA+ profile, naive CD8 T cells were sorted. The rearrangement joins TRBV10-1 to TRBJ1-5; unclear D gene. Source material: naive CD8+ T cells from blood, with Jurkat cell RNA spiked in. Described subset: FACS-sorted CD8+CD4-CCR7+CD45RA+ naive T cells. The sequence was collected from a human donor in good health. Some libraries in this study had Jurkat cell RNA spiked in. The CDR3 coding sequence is TGCGCCAGCACGGATCAGCCCCAGCATTTT. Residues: CASTDQPQHF.